This T cell receptor beta chain emerged from a study of T cell responses to AZD1222 COVID-19 vaccine. General study results and limits: Recipients of two AZD1222 doses showed rising Spike-specific TCR breadth and depth. Just a handful of AZD1222 recipients tested seropositive at baseline. Reports say nearly half of spike-specific TCRs go after unmutated variant regions. Repertoire collection took place solely once the T cell response had peaked.

Only in-frame clones appear in the TCRdb table, and some are missing; sequencing was by immunoSEQ multiplex PCR. This sample has approximately 110,000 clones; around 89% occur once, and the top ten carry more than 9%. Notes on this clone: The antigen remains unidentified.

The CDR3 sequence is 13 residues long. Trimming cost V 2 bases and J 10 bases, with 9 bases left between them. CDR1 and CDR2 (germline): MGHDK, SYGVNS. This clonotype was obtained from an adult in good health. The chain combines TRBV25-1 with TRBJ1-6; no clear D. Sequencing was performed on peripheral blood, taken on day 0 of AZD1222 vaccination. The CDR3 DNA is TGTGCCAGCAGTGAAACCAGGAGCTCACCCCTCCACTTT. Translating it yields CASSETRSSPLHF.